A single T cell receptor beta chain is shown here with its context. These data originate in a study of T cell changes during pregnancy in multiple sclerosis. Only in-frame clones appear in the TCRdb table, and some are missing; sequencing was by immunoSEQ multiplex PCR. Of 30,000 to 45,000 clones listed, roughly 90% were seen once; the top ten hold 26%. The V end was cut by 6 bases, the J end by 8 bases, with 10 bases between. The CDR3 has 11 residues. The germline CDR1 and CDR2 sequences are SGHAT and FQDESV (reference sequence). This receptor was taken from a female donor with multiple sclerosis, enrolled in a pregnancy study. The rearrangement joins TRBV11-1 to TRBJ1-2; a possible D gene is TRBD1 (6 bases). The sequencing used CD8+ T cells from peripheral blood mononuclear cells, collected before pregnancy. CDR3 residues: CASRGALGYTF. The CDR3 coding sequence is TGTGCCAGCAGGGGGGCGCTCGGCTACACCTTC.